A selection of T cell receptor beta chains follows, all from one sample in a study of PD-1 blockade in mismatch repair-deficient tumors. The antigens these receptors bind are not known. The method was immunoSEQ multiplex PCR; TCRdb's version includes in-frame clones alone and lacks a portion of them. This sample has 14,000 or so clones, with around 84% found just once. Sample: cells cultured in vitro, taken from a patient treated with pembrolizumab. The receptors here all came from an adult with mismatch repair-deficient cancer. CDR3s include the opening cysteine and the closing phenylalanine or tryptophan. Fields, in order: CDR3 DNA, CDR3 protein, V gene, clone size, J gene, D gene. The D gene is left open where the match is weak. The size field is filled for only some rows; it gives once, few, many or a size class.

TGTGCCAGCAGCTTAGGGAGGGCCGGATACTACACTGAAGCTTTCTTT	CASSLGRAGYYTEAFF	TRBV11-3	-	TRBJ1-1	-
TGTGCCAGCAGTGGCTACAGGGAGTACCAAGAGACCCAGTACTTC	CASSGYREYQETQYF	TRBV28	-	TRBJ2-5	-
TGCGCCAGCAGCTGGGACCCTGACAGGGGGTTCACTGAAGCTTTCTTT	CASSWDPDRGFTEAFF	TRBV5-1	-	TRBJ1-1	TRBD1
TGTGCCAGCAGTTTATCTGGTCGGACCGGAGCCGAGCAGTACTTC	CASSLSGRTGAEQYF	TRBV27	-	TRBJ2-7	-
TGTGCCACCAGCAGAGATCCGGCTAGCGGGGCTTACAATGAGCAGTTCTTC	CATSRDPASGAYNEQFF	TRBV15	-	TRBJ2-1	TRBD2
TGTGCTAGCAGCGTCCTAGCGGGGAGCGAGGTCAATGAGCAGTTCTTC	CASSVLAGSEVNEQFF	TRBV7-7	few	TRBJ2-1	TRBD2
TGCGCCAGCAGCCCACGAAGCGACCTATACAATGAGCAGTTCTTC	CASSPRSDLYNEQFF	TRBV5-1	-	TRBJ2-1	-
TGTGCCAGCAGCGTAGGGGCTAGCGGGGGCGAGCAGTACTTC	CASSVGASGGEQYF	TRBV9	few	TRBJ2-7	TRBD2
TGCGCCAGCAGCTTGGTCATCTCTGGGGCCAACGTCCTGACTTTC	CASSLVISGANVLTF	TRBV5-1	-	TRBJ2-6	-
TGTGCCAGCAGCAAAGGATTCCGGGGGCCGAAAACCGGGGAGCTGTTTTTT	CASSKGFRGPKTGELFF	TRBV21-1	-	TRBJ2-2	-
TGTGCCAGCAGTCACAGGGGCTTTGGCTATGGCTACACCTTC	CASSHRGFGYGYTF	TRBV28	-	TRBJ1-2	TRBD1
TGTGCGGCGGGAGGCATGGGCTCCTACGAGCAGTACTTC	CAAGGMGSYEQYF	TRBV7-6	-	TRBJ2-7	TRBD2
TGTGCCAGCACCCCGCCGACAGGAAGCACTGAAGCTTTCTTT	CASTPPTGSTEAFF	TRBV6-5	-	TRBJ1-1	-
TGTGCCAGCAGTTTCGGGGCGGCGGGGGAGCTGTTTTTT	CASSFGAAGELFF	TRBV27	-	TRBJ2-2	-
TGCGCCAGCGTAGACAGGGGAGATGAGAATGAGCAGTTCTTC	CASVDRGDENEQFF	TRBV10-1	-	TRBJ2-1	TRBD1
TGTGCCAGCACCCTCGCGGGAGACTCCTACAATGAGCAGTTCTTC	CASTLAGDSYNEQFF	TRBV9	few	TRBJ2-1	TRBD2
TGCGCCAGCAGCCCGGGTGGACTGGGGGAGACCCAGTACTTC	CASSPGGLGETQYF	TRBV5-1	-	TRBJ2-5	-
TGTGCCAGTAGTATCGGTCAAGCAACTAGCACAGATACGCAGTATTTT	CASSIGQATSTDTQYF	TRBV19	-	TRBJ2-3	-
TGCGCCAGCAGCCTGCGTTTAGCGGGATTGTACGAGCAGTACTTC	CASSLRLAGLYEQYF	TRBV5-1	few	TRBJ2-7	TRBD2
TGTGCCAGCAGCGATGTAGGCACCGGGGAGCTGTTTTTT	CASSDVGTGELFF	TRBV9	-	TRBJ2-2	-
TGTGCCAGCAGCCCGGGGGCCGGGACTAGCGGGAGGGCCAAGTCCGGGGAGCTGTTTTTT	CASSPGAGTSGRAKSGELFF	TRBV7-6	once	TRBJ2-2	TRBD2
TGTGCCAGCTCACGGGACAGTTTAAACACCGGGGAGCTGTTTTTT	CASSRDSLNTGELFF	TRBV18	-	TRBJ2-2	TRBD1
TGTGCCAGCAGCGTAGGGGGGGGGAACAATCAGCCCCAGCATTTT	CASSVGGGNNQPQHF	TRBV28	-	TRBJ1-5	-
TGTGCCTGGAGTGTAGGCAGCAATCAGCCCCAGCATTTT	CAWSVGSNQPQHF	TRBV30	once	TRBJ1-5	-
TGTGCCAGCAGTTTCCCCGACAGTATCTATGGCTACACCTTC	CASSFPDSIYGYTF	TRBV28	-	TRBJ1-2	-
TGTGCCAGCAGCGTAGGAGGGAGCGGAGATACGCAGTATTTT	CASSVGGSGDTQYF	TRBV9	-	TRBJ2-3	-
TGTGCCAGCAGTGAACACAGCCCCTACGAGCAGTACTTC	CASSEHSPYEQYF	TRBV6-1	-	TRBJ2-7	-
TGTGCCAGCAGCCCTCTCGGAAACACCTACGAGCAGTACTTC	CASSPLGNTYEQYF	TRBV25-1	-	TRBJ2-7	-
TGCGCCAGCAGCCAAACTAGCGGGAACACCGGGGAGCTGTTTTTT	CASSQTSGNTGELFF	TRBV4-1	-	TRBJ2-2	TRBD2
TGTGCAAGTCGCTTAGGAGGGACAGGTCCTGTAGAAGCTTTCTTT	CASRLGGTGPVEAFF	TRBV12-2	once	TRBJ1-1	-
TGTGCCAGCAGCCCTACCCCCGGGACACTTAACAATGAGCAGTTCTTC	CASSPTPGTLNNEQFF	TRBV7-9	-	TRBJ2-1	-
TGTGCCAGCAGCGTAGGCGGGACCTACAATGAGCAGTTCTTC	CASSVGGTYNEQFF	TRBV9	-	TRBJ2-1	-